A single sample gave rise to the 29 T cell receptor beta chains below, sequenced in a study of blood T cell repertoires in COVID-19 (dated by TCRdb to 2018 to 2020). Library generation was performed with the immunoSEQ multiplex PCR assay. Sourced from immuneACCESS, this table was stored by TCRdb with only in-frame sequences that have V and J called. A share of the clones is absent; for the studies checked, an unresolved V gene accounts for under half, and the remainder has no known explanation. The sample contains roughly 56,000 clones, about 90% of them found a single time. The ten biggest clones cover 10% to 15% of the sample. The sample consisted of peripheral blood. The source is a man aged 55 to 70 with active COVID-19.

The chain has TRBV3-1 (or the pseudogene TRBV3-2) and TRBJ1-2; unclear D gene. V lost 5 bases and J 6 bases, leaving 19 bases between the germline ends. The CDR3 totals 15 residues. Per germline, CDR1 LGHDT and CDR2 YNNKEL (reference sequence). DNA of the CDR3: TGTGCCAGCAGCGAGGGCGAGGTGGCAGAGGATGGCTACACCTTC. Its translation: CASSEGEVAEDGYTF.

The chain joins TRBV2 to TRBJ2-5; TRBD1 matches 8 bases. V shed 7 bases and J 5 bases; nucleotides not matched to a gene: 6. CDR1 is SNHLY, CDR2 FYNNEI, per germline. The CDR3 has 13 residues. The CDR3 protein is CASNRGNGETQYF. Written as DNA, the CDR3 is TGTGCCAGCAACAGGGGGAACGGTGAGACCCAGTACTTC. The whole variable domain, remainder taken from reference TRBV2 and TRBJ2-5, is EPEVTQTPSHQVTQMGQEVILRCVPISNHLYFYWYRQILGQKVEFLVSFYNNEISEKSEIFDDQFSVERPDGSNFTLKIRSTKLEDSAMYFCASNRGNGETQYFGPGTRLLVL.

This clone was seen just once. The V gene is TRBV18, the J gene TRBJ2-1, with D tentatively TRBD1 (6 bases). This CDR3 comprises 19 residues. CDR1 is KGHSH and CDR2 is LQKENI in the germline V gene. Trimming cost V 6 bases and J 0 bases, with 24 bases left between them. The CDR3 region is CASSPLWGIDRSSYNEQFF. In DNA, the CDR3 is TGTGCCAGCTCTCCTCTCTGGGGTATCGACAGGAGCTCCTACAATGAGCAGTTCTTC.

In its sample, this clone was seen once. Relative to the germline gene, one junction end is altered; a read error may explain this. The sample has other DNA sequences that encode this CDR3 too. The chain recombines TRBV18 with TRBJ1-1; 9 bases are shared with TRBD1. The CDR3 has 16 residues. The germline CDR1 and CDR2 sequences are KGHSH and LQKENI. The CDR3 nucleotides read TGTGCCAGCTCGCCACTATTACAGGGGGCGAACACTGAAGCTTTCTTT. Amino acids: CASSPLLQGANTEAFF.

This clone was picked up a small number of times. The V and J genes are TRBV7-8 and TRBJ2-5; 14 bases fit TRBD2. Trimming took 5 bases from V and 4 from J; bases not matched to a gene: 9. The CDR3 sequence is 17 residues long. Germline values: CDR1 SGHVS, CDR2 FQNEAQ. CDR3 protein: CASSHFRGTSGRETQYF. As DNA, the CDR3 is TGTGCCAGCAGCCACTTTCGGGGGACTAGCGGGAGAGAGACCCAGTACTTC. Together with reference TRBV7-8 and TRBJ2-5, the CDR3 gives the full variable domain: GAGVSQSPRYKVAKRGQDVALRCDPISGHVSLFWYQQALGQGPEFLTYFQNEAQLDKSGLPSDRFFAERPEGSVSTLKIQRTQQEDSAVYLCASSHFRGTSGRETQYFGPGTRLLVL.

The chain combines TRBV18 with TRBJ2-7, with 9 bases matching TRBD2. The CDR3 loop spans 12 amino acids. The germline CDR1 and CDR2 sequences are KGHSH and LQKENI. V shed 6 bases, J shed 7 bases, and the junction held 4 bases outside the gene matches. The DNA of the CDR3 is TGTGCCAGCTCCGACAGCGGGAGGGAGCAGTACTTC. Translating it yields CASSDSGREQYF.

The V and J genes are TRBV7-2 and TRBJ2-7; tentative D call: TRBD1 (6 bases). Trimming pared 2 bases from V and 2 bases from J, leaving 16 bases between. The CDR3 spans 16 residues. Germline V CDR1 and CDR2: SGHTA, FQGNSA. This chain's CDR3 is CASSLSVRTAAYEQYF. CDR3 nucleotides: TGTGCCAGCAGCTTATCTGTTAGGACAGCGGCCTACGAGCAGTACTTC. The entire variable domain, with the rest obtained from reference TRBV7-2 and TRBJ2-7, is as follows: GAGVSQSPSNKVTEKGKDVELRCDPISGHTALYWYRQSLGQGLEFLIYFQGNSAPDKSGLPSDRFSAERTGGSVSTLTIQRTQQEDSAVYLCASSLSVRTAAYEQYFGPGTRLTVT.

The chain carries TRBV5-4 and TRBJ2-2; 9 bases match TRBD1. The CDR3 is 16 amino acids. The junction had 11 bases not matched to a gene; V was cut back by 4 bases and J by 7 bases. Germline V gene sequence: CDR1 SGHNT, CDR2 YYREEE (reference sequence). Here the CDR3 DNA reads TGTGCCAGCAGCGTCCGGTCCAGACAGGGGGGCGGGGAGCTGTTTTTT. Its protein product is CASSVRSRQGGGELFF.

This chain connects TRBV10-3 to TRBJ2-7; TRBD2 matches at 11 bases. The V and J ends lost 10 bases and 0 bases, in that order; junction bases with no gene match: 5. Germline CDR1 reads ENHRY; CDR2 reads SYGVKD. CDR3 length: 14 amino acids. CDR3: CASGTSGGSYEQYF. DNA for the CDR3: TGTGCCAGTGGGACTAGCGGTGGCTCCTACGAGCAGTACTTC.

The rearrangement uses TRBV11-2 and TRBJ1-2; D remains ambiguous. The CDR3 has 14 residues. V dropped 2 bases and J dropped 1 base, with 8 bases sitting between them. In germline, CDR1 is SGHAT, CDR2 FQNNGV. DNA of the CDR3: TGTGCCAGCAGCTTATCTCAGTTTAACTATGGCTACACCTTC. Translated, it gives CASSLSQFNYGYTF.

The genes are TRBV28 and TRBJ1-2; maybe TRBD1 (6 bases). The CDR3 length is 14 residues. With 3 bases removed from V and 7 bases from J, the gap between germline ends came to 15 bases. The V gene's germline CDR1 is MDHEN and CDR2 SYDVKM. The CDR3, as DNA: TGTGCCAGCAGTTTCCGACAGGTAGTCCGTGGCTACACCTTC. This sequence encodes CASSFRQVVRGYTF.

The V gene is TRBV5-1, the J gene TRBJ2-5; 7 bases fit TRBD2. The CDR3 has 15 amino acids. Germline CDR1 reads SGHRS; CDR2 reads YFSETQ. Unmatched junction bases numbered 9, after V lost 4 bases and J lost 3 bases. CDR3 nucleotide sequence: TGCGCCAGCAGCAGAGGGGACTATACTAAAGAGACCCAGTACTTC. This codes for CASSRGDYTKETQYF. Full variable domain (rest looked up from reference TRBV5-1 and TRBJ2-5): KAGVTQTPRYLIKTRGQQVTLSCSPISGHRSVSWYQQTPGQGLQFLFEYFSETQRNKGNFPGRFSGRQFSNSRSEMNVSTLELGDSALYLCASSRGDYTKETQYFGPGTRLLVL.

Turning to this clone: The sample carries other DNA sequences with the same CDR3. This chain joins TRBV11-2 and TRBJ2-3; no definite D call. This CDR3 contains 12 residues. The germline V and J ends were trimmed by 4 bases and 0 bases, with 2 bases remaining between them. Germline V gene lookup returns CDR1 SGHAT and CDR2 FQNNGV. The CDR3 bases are TGTGCCAGCAGCTCTAGCACAGATACGCAGTATTTT. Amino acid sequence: CASSSSTDTQYF.

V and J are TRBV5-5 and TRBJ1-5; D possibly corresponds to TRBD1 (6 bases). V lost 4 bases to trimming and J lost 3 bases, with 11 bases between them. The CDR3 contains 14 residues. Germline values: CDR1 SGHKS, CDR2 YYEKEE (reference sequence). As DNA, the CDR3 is TGTGCCAGCAGCCCTGACAGGTTCAATCAGCCCCAGCATTTT. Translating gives CASSPDRFNQPQHF.

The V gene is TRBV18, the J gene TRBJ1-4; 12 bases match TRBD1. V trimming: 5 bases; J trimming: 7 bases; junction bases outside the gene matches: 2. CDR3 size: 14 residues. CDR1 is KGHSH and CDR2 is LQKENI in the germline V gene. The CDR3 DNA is TGTGCCAGCTCAGGGACAGGGGGCGTTGAAAAACTGTTTTTT. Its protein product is CASSGTGGVEKLFF.

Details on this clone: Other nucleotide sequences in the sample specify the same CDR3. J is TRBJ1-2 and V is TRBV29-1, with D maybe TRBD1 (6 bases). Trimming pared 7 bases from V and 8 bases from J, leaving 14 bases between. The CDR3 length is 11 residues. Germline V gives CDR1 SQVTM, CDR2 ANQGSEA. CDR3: CSAGSGEGYTF. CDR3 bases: TGCAGCGCCGGCTCAGGGGAGGGCTACACCTTC.

CDR3 protein: CASSIGEAGELFF. The CDR3 DNA is TGTGCCAGTAGTATAGGAGAAGCCGGGGAGCTGTTTTTT. The chain is built from TRBV19 and TRBJ2-2; D not resolved. The germline V gene encodes CDR1 LNHDA and CDR2 SQIVND (reference sequence). V lost 1 base and J 6 bases, leaving 6 bases between the germline ends. The CDR3 contains 13 residues.

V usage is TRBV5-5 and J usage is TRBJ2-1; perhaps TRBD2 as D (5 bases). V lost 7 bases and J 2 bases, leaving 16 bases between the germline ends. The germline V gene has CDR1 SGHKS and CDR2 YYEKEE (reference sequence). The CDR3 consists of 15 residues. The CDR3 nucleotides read TGTGCCAGCGGATTGCCGGGGAGCCCCTACAATGAGCAGTTCTTC. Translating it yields CASGLPGSPYNEQFF.

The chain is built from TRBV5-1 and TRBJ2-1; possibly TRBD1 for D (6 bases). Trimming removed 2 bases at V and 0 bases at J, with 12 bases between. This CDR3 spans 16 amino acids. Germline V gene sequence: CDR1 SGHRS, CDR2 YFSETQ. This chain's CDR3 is CASSLGTGSSYNEQFF. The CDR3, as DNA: TGCGCCAGCAGCTTAGGAACAGGGAGCTCCTACAATGAGCAGTTCTTC.

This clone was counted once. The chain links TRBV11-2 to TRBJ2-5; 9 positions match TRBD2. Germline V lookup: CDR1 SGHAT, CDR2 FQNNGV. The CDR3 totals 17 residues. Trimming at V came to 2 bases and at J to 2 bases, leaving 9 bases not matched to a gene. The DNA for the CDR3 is TGTGCCAGCAGCTTAACTTTGGTACTAGCGGGTCAAGAGACCCAGTACTTC. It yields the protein CASSLTLVLAGQETQYF.

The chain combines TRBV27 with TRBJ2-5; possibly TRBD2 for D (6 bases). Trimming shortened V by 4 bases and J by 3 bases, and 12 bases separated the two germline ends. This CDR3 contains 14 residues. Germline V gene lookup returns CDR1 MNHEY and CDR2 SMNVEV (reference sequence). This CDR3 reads CASSSSGHKETQYF. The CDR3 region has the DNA TGTGCCAGCAGTTCCAGCGGGCATAAAGAGACCCAGTACTTC.

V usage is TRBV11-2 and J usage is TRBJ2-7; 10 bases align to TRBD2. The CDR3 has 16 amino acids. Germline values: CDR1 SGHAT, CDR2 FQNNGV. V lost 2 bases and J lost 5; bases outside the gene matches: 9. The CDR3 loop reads CASSLSSAGGLNEQYF. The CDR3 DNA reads TGTGCCAGCAGCTTATCTTCAGCGGGGGGGCTCAACGAGCAGTACTTC.

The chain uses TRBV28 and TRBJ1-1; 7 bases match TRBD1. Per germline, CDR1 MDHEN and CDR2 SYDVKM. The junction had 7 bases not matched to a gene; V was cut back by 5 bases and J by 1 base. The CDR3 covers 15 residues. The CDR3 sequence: CASSTWDRWNTEAFF. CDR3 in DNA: TGTGCCAGCAGTACATGGGACAGATGGAACACTGAAGCTTTCTTT. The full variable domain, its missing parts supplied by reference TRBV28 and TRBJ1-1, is DVKVTQSSRYLVKRTGEKVFLECVQDMDHENMFWYRQDPGLGLRLIYFSYDVKMKEKGDIPEGYSVSREKKERFSLILESASTNQTSMYLCASSTWDRWNTEAFFGQGTRLTVV.

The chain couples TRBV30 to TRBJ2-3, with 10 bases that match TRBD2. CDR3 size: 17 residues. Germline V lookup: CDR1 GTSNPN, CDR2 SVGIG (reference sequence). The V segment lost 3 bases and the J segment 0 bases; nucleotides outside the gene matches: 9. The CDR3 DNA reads TGTGCCTGGAGGCTAACGGGACTAGCGACTAGCACAGATACGCAGTATTTT. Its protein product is CAWRLTGLATSTDTQYF.

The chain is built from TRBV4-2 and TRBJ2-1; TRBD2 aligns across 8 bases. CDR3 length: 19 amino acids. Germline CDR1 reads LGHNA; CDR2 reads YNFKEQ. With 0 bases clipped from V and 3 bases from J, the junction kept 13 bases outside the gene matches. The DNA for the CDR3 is TGTGCCAGCAGCCAAGATAGTGTGGCGGGGGGAGCCATCTACAATGAGCAGTTCTTC. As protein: CASSQDSVAGGAIYNEQFF.

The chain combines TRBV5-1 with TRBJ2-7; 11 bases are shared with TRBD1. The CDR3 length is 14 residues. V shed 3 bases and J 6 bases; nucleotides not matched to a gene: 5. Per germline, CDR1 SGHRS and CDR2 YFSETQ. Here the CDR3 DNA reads TGCGCCAGCAGCTCCGGGACAGGGGGTCTCGAGCAGTACTTC. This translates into CASSSGTGGLEQYF. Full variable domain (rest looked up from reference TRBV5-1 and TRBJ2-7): KAGVTQTPRYLIKTRGQQVTLSCSPISGHRSVSWYQQTPGQGLQFLFEYFSETQRNKGNFPGRFSGRQFSNSRSEMNVSTLELGDSALYLCASSSGTGGLEQYFGPGTRLTVT.

CDR3 sequence: CASSVVASGGETQYF. CDR3 in DNA: TGTGCCAGCAGCGTAGTGGCTAGCGGGGGAGAGACCCAGTACTTC. The chain has TRBV9 and TRBJ2-5; TRBD2 aligns across 10 bases. CDR3 size: 15 residues. The junction had 3 bases not matched to a gene; V was cut back by 0 bases and J by 4 bases. Germline assignment: CDR1 SGDLS and CDR2 YYNGEE.

CDR3 sequence: CASSEARTRTDTQYF. The DNA of the CDR3 is TGTGCCAGCAGTGAAGCCCGGACTCGCACAGATACGCAGTATTTT. This chain links TRBV2 with TRBJ2-3; D perhaps matches TRBD2 (5 bases). This CDR3 region has 15 residues. V was shortened by 0 bases and J by 1 base, with 8 bases between the two germline ends. Germline loops: CDR1 SNHLY, CDR2 FYNNEI.

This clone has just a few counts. The DNA of the CDR3 is TGTGCCAGCAGTGACTGGCAGGGGGAAGGTCAGCCCCAGCATTTT. Protein: CASSDWQGEGQPQHF. V is TRBV2 and J is TRBJ1-5, with 7 bases that match TRBD1. Trimming at V came to 3 bases and at J to 6 bases, leaving 8 bases not matched to a gene. This CDR3 has 15 amino acids. CDR1 SNHLY and CDR2 FYNNEI come from the germline V gene.